This T cell receptor beta chain was sequenced in a study of blood T cell repertoires in COVID-19. Here immunoSEQ multiplex PCR was the method, and the copy in TCRdb shows in-frame clones only, minus some. The sample lists about 480,000 clones, roughly 89% seen once, with roughly 4.3% in the top ten. CDR3 length: 12 amino acids. Deletions cut 7 bases from V and 10 bases from J, with 10 bases between. The germline CDR1 and CDR2 sequences are KGHDR and SFDVKD. This sequence originates from a woman aged 25-40 years with acute or convalescent COVID-19. The sample was peripheral blood. The chain has TRBV24-1 and TRBJ1-6; D uncertain. The CDR3, as DNA: TGTGCCACCAGAGTTCGGTGGTCACCCCTCCACTTT. This codes for CATRVRWSPLHF.